This T cell receptor beta chain was sequenced for a study of T cell responses to AZD1222 COVID-19 vaccine. Broader study findings: Repertoire samples came only from after the peak T cell response.

The CDR3 length is 13 residues. The germline gives CDR1 SGDLS, CDR2 YYNGEE. V gave up 1 base and J gave up 4 bases, with 6 bases separating them. Regarding this clone: Its antigen is unknown. Other DNA sequences within the sample encode an identical CDR3.

The assay was immunoSEQ multiplex PCR, and TCRdb's table has in-frame clones only and misses some. Counted here are tens of thousands of clones, about 85% occurring once; the ten biggest clones make up around a fifth. The material sequenced was peripheral blood, taken on day 0 of AZD1222 vaccination. This chain uses TRBV9 with TRBJ1-5, with D perhaps matching TRBD1 (5 bases). The clonotype was recovered from an adult in good health. The DNA of the CDR3 is TGTGCCAGCAGCGTACGGGGGAATCAGCCCCAGCATTTT. It specifies CASSVRGNQPQHF.